This T cell receptor beta chain was identified in a study of cytomegalovirus exposure and HLA in healthy donors (dated by TCRdb to about 2017). With regard to the full study: An earlier analysis of a few hundred of the donors reported roughly 300 Gb of sequence data and 117 million unique TCR beta sequences obtained from roughly 180 million T cells. About 280 gigabases of sequencing data and around 80 million unique TCR sequences made up an early release that covered 500 to 650 HLA-typed donors. Of the roughly 400 genotyped donors, approximately 83% fell in the genetic ancestry cluster associated with self-reported Caucasian donors. The aim of the study was to test whether cataloging public T cell receptors could identify signatures of past pathogen exposure. The study used immunosequencing to profile the T cell repertoires of approximately 640 subjects and linked those repertoires to cytomegalovirus serostatus. Along with the approximately 700-subject first cohort, a separate validation cohort of over a hundred different subjects was used. To predict cytomegalovirus infection status, the study brought together high-throughput TCR immunosequencing, statistical association of individual TCRs with disease status, and machine learning. A later analysis re-analyzed previously published TCR beta repertoires from 600 to 850 donors and added high-resolution HLA genotyping to study TCR occurrence patterns. Rather than drawing on any new phenotypic data, the later analysis identified candidate immune exposures from TCR beta sequences and the way those sequences occurred across donors. An earlier analysis of approximately 630 of the donors applied high-throughput TCR beta sequencing to assess whether each TCR beta V gene segment acted as functional or pseudogenic. Donor age, sex, ethnicity and CMV serostatus were collected together with the repertoire data. A later genetic analysis took genome-wide SNP genotypes for 398 of the 666 donors and used that subset as a discovery cohort. Every repertoire in the discovery cohort had been generated on one and the same sequencing platform. HLA typing included class I and class II loci at four-digit resolution. The number of donors typed differed by locus, with about 629-640 for A, B, C, DRB1 and DQB1, over 500 for DQA1, nearly 610 for DPA1, and 472 for DPB1. Roughly five DR-DQ haplotypes were handled as single units for association and clustering because linkage in the cohort was strong. Across 300 to 400 genotyped donors of the cohort, an average of approximately 240,000 unique TCR beta nucleotide sequences per donor were sequenced, and 15% to 20% of those sequences were non-productive. Study-wide findings and limitations: In a later analysis, most CMV-associated TCR beta chains were found to appear HLA-restricted, with HLA associations seemingly driven largely by CMV exposure. In the study, approximately 160 TCR beta chains were listed as associated with cytomegalovirus. A later analysis reported that several top co-occurrence clusters appeared linked to parvovirus B19, influenza, CMV and Epstein-Barr virus. Correlated functional status among segregating V segments might be attributable to linkage disequilibrium, but an unknown experimental factor could not be ruled out. The authors suggested that the approach could potentially be extended to other disease states and immunological phenotypes. In vitro tests confirmed that a few of the cytomegalovirus-associated TCR beta chains recognize cytomegalovirus antigens. The 87-base-pair reads could not distinguish some IMGT-functional V segments, including TRBV6-2 and TRBV6-3, so those segments were excluded. A cluster of highly shared sequence variants was judged likely to represent a technical artifact of the sequencing pipeline. In a later genetic analysis, fewer N-insertions in productive TCRs were reported among donors in an Asian-associated ancestry cluster than the 666-donor mean. A later analysis found that TCR association rates varied across HLA loci, with DRB1 alleles showing the most associated TCRs and HLA-C alleles the fewest. Most TCR sequences were observed very rarely across donors, whereas some public TCRs were present in many individuals. Only TCR beta chains were sequenced in this cohort, and the absence of alpha or paired-chain data limited detectable features. Compared with equally common non-associated chains, HLA-associated TCR beta chains in a later analysis were more clonally expanded and had lower generation probabilities. Because HLA typing was missing for some donors at each locus, association tests included only the typed subset. Broadly in line with IMGT annotations, most TCR beta V segments showed up in productive rearrangements about 87% or about 30% of the time in an earlier analysis of 450 to 750 of the donors. A further reported finding was that TCR beta sequences accurately predicted the HLA-A and HLA-B alleles for most subjects in the first cohort. The earlier analysis of 587 of the donors excluded approximately 15 rarely observed V segments, including chromosome 9 orphons, because counts were too low. Strong co-occurrence of HLA alleles, especially DR and DQ, made assigning TCR associations to individual alleles difficult. Immune exposure information for the cohort was limited to CMV serostatus. The presence/absence analyses assumed that sequencing depth was roughly uniform across donors, and that assumption may not be true. In a later genetic analysis, a missense DCLRE1C variant was associated with V-gene and J-gene trimming of TCR beta chains, and the association was replicated in an independent cohort. At a false discovery rate of 0.05, a later analysis linked around 15,000 TCR beta sequences to specific HLA alleles. Cytomegalovirus status was reported to be diagnosed by the classifier with high specificity and sensitivity in both the original and validation cohorts.

Receptors were amplified or captured by the immunoSEQ multiplex PCR assay. For the multiplex PCR, a mixture combining 60 forward primers for TCR Vbeta segments and 13 reverse primers for TCR Jbeta segments was used. The CDR3 region of rearranged TCR beta genes was amplified from genomic DNA with a multiplex PCR assay. The amplified TCR beta libraries were sequenced on the Illumina HiSeq System as 87-base-pair reads. Per the original workflow: A later analysis counted about 80 million unique TCR beta chains across the roughly 700 repertoires, and some 11 million of these chains were shared by at least two donors. Raw reads were error-corrected and collapsed into unique sequences by a nearest-neighbor algorithm in which closely related sequences were merged to remove PCR and sequencing errors. To assign V, D and J gene segments, CDR3 sequences were aligned to IMGT reference sequences. For a sequence to be retained, at least a six-nucleotide match to both a V gene segment and a J gene segment was required. A rearrangement was called productive if the CDR3 had no stop codons and remained in frame with V and J, and every other rearrangement was called non-productive. CDR3 was defined according to IMGT convention as the region running from the second conserved V-encoded cysteine to the conserved J-encoded phenylalanine. The earlier analysis of about 620 of the donors excluded sequences that lacked an unambiguous match to a single V gene segment. An earlier analysis of a few hundred of the donors classified V segments as functional when productive rearrangements were above 56.7% and as segregating when the standard deviation between donors was above 5%. To diagnose cytomegalovirus status from the catalog of TCR beta chain sequences, a statistical classification framework was built. V and J gene assignment, in a later analysis, came from comparing TCR nucleotide sequences with IMGT/GENE-DB human TR gene sequences. The TCRdist pipeline was used in a later analysis to assign CDR3 sequences and most-parsimonious VDJ recombination scenarios. In a later analysis, each TCR beta chain was defined by its CDR3 amino acid sequence together with its V-gene family, and reads without a unique V-gene family were excluded. In a later analysis, around 650 highly shared, low-generation-probability nucleotide sequences were removed to address suspected cross-contamination and a sequencing artifact. A later analysis calculated a clonal expansion index for each public chain from normalized within-repertoire ranks of inferred template counts. In a later analysis, generation probabilities were computed with a VDJ recombination model fitted to out-of-frame rearrangements, and the resulting probabilities were checked against IGoR. Hypergeometric tests were used in a later analysis to score TCR-TCR, TCR-HLA and TCR-CMV co-occurrence, with a repertoire-size bias correction applied to the TCR pairs. In a later analysis, false discovery rates were estimated by permuting HLA or CMV assignments 20 times. In a later analysis, co-occurring TCRs were grouped using DBSCAN, with TCRdist sequence similarity added in when clustering inside HLA-allele-positive subsets. For co-occurrence clustering, repertoires with fewer than 30,000 or more than 120,000 public chains were excluded, along with roughly 5 repertoires with anomalous nucleotide sharing. What TCRdb holds here is the immuneACCESS table cut down to in-frame rearrangements. Part of the clones is not present; checked against another copy, under half of the missing clones reflect an unresolved V gene, and the others are unexplained. Clone size and the V and J calls come from that table; the DNA yielded D and trimming. The sample profile shows about 98,000 clones; roughly two thirds of them were found once. Around 2.3% of the sample goes to the ten largest clones.

The cohort comprised more than 550 healthy bone marrow donors. All cohort members were sampled while nominally healthy, although unrecorded immune exposures were likely present. The donor was CMV seronegative and was included in the group of a few hundred seronegative cohort members. A peripheral blood sample was collected from each donor, and TCR beta sequencing was performed on peripheral blood mononuclear cells. The Qiagen DNeasy Blood Extraction Kit was used to extract genomic DNA from the blood cell samples. From its cysteine to its phenylalanine, the CDR3 spans 17 amino acids. The only DNA kept is the CDR3, 51 bases in frame from the first base. For CDR1 and CDR2, the germline V gene lists LGHNA and YNFKEQ. For this chain, trimming is 2 bases at the V end and 2 bases at the J end, and the number of junction bases without a gene match is 5. Regarding this clone: Its antigen remains unidentified. Base qualities are not provided; no much larger clone lies one nucleotide away.

The source of this sequence is a man aged 50-59 years in good health and CMV-seronegative. The specimen sequenced was PBMCs. This chain is built from TRBV4-2 and TRBJ2-1; 11 of the junction bases match TRBD2. The CDR3 has the sequence CASSQMTSGETYNEQFF. The DNA is as follows: TGTGCCAGCAGCCAAATGACTAGCGGGGAGACCTACAATGAGCAGTTCTTC.